The clone carrying this TCR beta chain has a handful of counts. This record belongs to a study of T cells in Graves' hyperthyroidism and ophthalmopathy. Study context: Peripheral blood was obtained at initial diagnosis, preceding any treatment.

Amplification of TCR beta CDR3 regions was performed using RNA transcripts as template. The HTBI primer set was used in a first-round RT-PCR of the TCR CDR3. TCRdb independently ran MiXCR on the multiplex PCR reads; one entry per CDR3 protein. The sample has around 380,000 distinct CDR3 sequences; roughly 14% are singletons. Patients between 18 and 65 years old had hyperthyroidism, newly diagnosed and lasting under 2 months. The blood sample predates any ophthalmopathy symptoms, coming from first hyperthyroidism diagnosis. Sequenced sample: blood. This clonotype originated in a man aged 30-40 years with Graves' hyperthyroidism that later progressed to Graves' ophthalmopathy.

The CDR3 DNA is TGCGCCAGCAGCCAAGATAGGGGGGGGCGGGAGACCCAGTACTTC. Its protein product is CASSQDRGGRETQYF. The genes are TRBV4-1 and TRBJ2-5; a weak D match, TRBD2 (7 bases). The ends were cut back, 0 bases at V and 5 bases at J, with 13 bases in the middle. This CDR3 is built from 15 residues. Germline V CDR1 and CDR2: MGHRA, YSYEKL.